This T cell receptor (beta chain) came from a study of T cells expressing NK-cell markers. Study-wide results and caveats: A range of roughly 1.0-8% of CD8+ T cells consisted of dominant NKG2C+ clonotypes in more than five donors.

TCR beta cDNA was made by 5'RACE template switching with UMIs. TCRdb reprocessed the 5' RACE reads, keeping one entry per CDR3 protein, no DNA. This repertoire comprises roughly 450,000 distinct CDR3 sequences; its ten largest clones make up 1.4% to 1.5%. This CDR3 has 14 amino acids. With respect to this clonotype: The antigen is unknown.

Sequenced input: blood T cells: a sorted CD56 or NKG2C T cell subset, CD4+ or CD8+ T cells, or bulk PBMC T cells (not recorded which). This chain joins TRBV12-3 or TRBV12-4 and TRBJ2-5; TCRdb names TRBD2, which stays unverified in the absence of DNA. This TCR came from a woman aged 45-60 years in good health. The CDR3 loop is CASSLGRRGETQYF.